The 6 T cell receptor beta chains reported below all come from one sample, sequenced in a study of blood T cell repertoires in COVID-19. Generated by immunoSEQ multiplex PCR, the TCRdb table keeps only in-frame clones and is missing some. The repertoire holds 110,000 or so clones, with around 81% as singletons. Specimen: peripheral blood. These receptors were collected from a human donor in a cohort sampled during active or convalescent COVID-19.

The genes are TRBV19 and TRBJ1-2; D unresolved. The V end was cut by 5 bases, the J end by 8 bases, with 9 bases between. CDR3 size: 11 residues. Germline V gene sequence: CDR1 LNHDA, CDR2 SQIVND (reference sequence). The CDR3 coding sequence is TGTGCCAGTAGTCTGACGGGGGGCTACACCTTC. This translates into CASSLTGGYTF.

J is TRBJ2-7 and V is TRBV3-1 (or the pseudogene TRBV3-2), with D unresolved. Germline CDR1 reads LGHDT; CDR2 reads YNNKEL (reference sequence). Between the trimmed V and J ends, which lost 2 bases and 5 bases, there was a span of 7 bases. The CDR3 loop spans 12 amino acids. CDR3 DNA: TGTGCCAGCAGCCAAATCTGGCACGAGCAGTACTTC. Residues: CASSQIWHEQYF.

The J gene is TRBJ2-5, the V gene TRBV3-1 (or the pseudogene TRBV3-2), with 12 nucleotides matching TRBD2. CDR1 and CDR2 (germline): LGHDT, YNNKEL (reference sequence). The V and J ends lost 1 base and 1 base, in that order; junction bases with no gene match: 7. There are 18 residues in the CDR3. Written as DNA, the CDR3 is TGTGCCAGCAGCCAAGTCTCACGACTAGCGGGGGTCCAAGAGACCCAGTACTTC. It specifies CASSQVSRLAGVQETQYF.

The J gene is TRBJ1-4, the V gene TRBV6-2 or TRBV6-3, with D unclear. From germline, CDR1 is MNHEY and CDR2 SVGEGT. With 6 bases removed from V and 7 bases from J, the gap between germline ends came to 21 bases. This CDR3 is 16 amino acids long. Here the CDR3 DNA reads TGTGCCAGCAGCGACCCTAAATATGGAGGCGGTGAAAAACTGTTTTTT. Residues: CASSDPKYGGGEKLFF.

V usage is TRBV10-3 and J usage is TRBJ1-4, with D possibly matching TRBD1 (6 bases). CDR1 and CDR2 from the germline V gene are ENHRY and SYGVKD. The V and J ends lost 0 bases and 7 bases respectively, with 6 bases between them. The CDR3 sequence is 13 residues long. The CDR3 protein is CAISESGGEKLFF. CDR3 bases: TGTGCCATCAGTGAGTCAGGGGGTGAAAAACTGTTTTTT.

The chain is built from TRBV6-6 and TRBJ2-7; tentative D call: TRBD1 (5 bases). The CDR3 is 12 amino acids. V was clipped by 0 bases and J by 12 bases, with 12 bases between them. Germline lookup yields CDR1 MNHNY and CDR2 SVGAGI (reference sequence). The CDR3 DNA reads TGTGCCAGCAGTTACTCCCAGGGATCGAGGTACTTC. Its translation is CASSYSQGSRYF.